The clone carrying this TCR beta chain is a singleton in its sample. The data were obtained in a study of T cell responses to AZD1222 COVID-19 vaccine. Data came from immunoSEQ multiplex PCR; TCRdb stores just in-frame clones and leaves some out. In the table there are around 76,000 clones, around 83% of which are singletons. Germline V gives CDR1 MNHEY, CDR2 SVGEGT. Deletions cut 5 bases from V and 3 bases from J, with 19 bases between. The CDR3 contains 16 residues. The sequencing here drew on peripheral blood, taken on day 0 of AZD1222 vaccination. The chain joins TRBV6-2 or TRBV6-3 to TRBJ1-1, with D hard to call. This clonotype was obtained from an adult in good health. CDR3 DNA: TGTGCCAGCAGTCCGCCAGGTCAGATGAGGTACACTGAAGCTTTCTTT. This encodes CASSPPGQMRYTEAFF.